The clone carrying this T cell receptor (beta chain) was observed many times. No antigen is known for it. Every sampled donor was Caucasian and healthy. TCRdb recomputed calls from the 5' RACE reads with MiXCR, one row per CDR3 protein. The table records a few hundred thousand distinct CDR3 sequences, about 10% of them present only once. V lost 0 bases and J lost 10; bases outside the gene matches: 17. The germline gives CDR1 ENHRY, CDR2 SYGVKD. The CDR3 runs 18 residues. This entry comes from a study of identical twins. Findings of the study overall: The analysis was cross-sectional rather than longitudinal within donors. Researchers caution that invariant MAIT and iNKT cells could partly confound zero-insertion analyses. Memory repertoires showed no such pattern, whereas abundant cord blood beta clonotypes carried fewer insertions.

Sequencing was carried out using memory T cells sorted from blood. The gene calls are TRBV10-3 and TRBJ2-1; 8 bases map to TRBD2. The clonotype was recovered from a man in his fifties in good health. The CDR3 loop is CAISESVLAELSQGEQFF. In DNA, the CDR3 is TGTGCCATCAGTGAGTCCGTACTAGCGGAACTTTCTCAAGGGGAGCAGTTCTTC.